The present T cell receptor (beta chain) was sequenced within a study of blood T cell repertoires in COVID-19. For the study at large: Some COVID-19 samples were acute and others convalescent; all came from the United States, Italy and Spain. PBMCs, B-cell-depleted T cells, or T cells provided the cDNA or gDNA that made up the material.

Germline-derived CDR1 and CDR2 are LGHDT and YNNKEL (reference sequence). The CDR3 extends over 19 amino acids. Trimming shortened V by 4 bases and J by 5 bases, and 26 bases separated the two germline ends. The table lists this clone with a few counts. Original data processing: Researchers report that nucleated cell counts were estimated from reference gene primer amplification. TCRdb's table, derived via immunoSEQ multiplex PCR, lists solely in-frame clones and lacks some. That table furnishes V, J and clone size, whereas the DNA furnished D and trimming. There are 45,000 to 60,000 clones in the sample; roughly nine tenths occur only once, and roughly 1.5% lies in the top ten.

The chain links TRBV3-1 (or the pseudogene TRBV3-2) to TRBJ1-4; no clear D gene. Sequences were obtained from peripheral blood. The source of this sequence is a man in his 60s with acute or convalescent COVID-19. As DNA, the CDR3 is TGTGCCAGCAGCCGCGGATTCGTACTCGAGCGAACCTCAAATGAAAAACTGTTTTTT. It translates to CASSRGFVLERTSNEKLFF.